This TCR beta chain appears in the sequencing data of a study of cytotoxic CD8 clonotypes in ibrutinib-treated CLL. Whole-study results and caveats: Clonality was higher at baseline than in age-matched healthy donors and tracked circulating CD8+ T-cell counts.

Points on this clone: The antigen is unknown.

J gave up 4 bases and V 1 base, and 3 bases lay outside the gene matches. This CDR3 spans 15 amino acids. The germline CDR1 and CDR2 sequences are LGHNA and YSLEER. The data were produced by immunoSEQ multiplex PCR, yet TCRdb's version contains in-frame clones alone and is incomplete. The repertoire has roughly 150,000 clones, about 80% of them found once; the top ten carry approximately 2%. Libraries of TCR beta were made from around 2.1 micrograms of genomic DNA that came from cryopreserved PBMCs. This receptor was identified in a human donor with chronic lymphocytic leukemia. The material was PBMCs, obtained after 12 months of ibrutinib treatment. The chain has TRBV4-3 and TRBJ2-1; 8 positions agree with TRBD2. DNA for the CDR3: TGCGCCAGCAGCCAAGGCGGGGGGCGTTACAATGAGCAGTTCTTC. This gives the protein CASSQGGGRYNEQFF.